This T cell receptor beta chain appears in the sequencing data of a study of cytomegalovirus exposure and HLA in healthy donors listed by TCRdb under 2017. For the study in its entirety: An earlier analysis of 587 of the donors reported roughly 300 Gb of sequence data and some 100 million unique TCR beta sequences from 150 million to 200 million T cells. Of the roughly 400 genotyped donors, 80% to 90% were placed in the genetic ancestry cluster associated with self-reported Caucasian donors. Both class I and class II loci were covered by HLA typing, at four-digit resolution. In addition to the first cohort of 650 to 750 subjects, a separate validation cohort of approximately 110 different subjects was used. Roughly 300 gigabases of sequencing data and 70 million to 100 million unique TCR sequences made up an early release that covered roughly 670 HLA-typed donors. Four or five DR-DQ haplotypes were handled as single units for association and clustering because linkage in the cohort was strong. A later analysis re-analyzed previously published TCR beta repertoires from several hundred donors and added high-resolution HLA genotyping to study TCR occurrence patterns. Using immunosequencing, the study profiled T cell repertoires from 500 to 800 subjects and related those repertoires to cytomegalovirus serostatus. A later genetic analysis took genome-wide SNP genotypes for about 55% of the 666 donors and used that subset as a discovery cohort. The aim of the study was to test whether cataloging public T cell receptors could identify signatures of past pathogen exposure. An earlier analysis of roughly 580 of the donors used high-throughput TCR beta sequencing to judge whether each TCR beta V gene segment behaved as functional or pseudogenic. The number of donors typed differed by locus, with roughly 629-640 for A, B, C, DRB1 and DQB1, around 560 for DQA1, some 570 for DPA1, and some 450 for DPB1. On average, around 240,000 unique TCR beta nucleotide sequences were sequenced per donor among more than 350 genotyped donors of the cohort, with roughly 18% of those sequences being non-productive. All discovery cohort repertoires had been generated on a single sequencing platform. In the later analysis, no new phenotypic data were used to find candidate immune exposures; instead, reliance was placed on TCR beta sequences and their occurrence across donors. To predict cytomegalovirus infection status, the study brought together high-throughput TCR immunosequencing, statistical association of individual TCRs with disease status, and machine learning. Donor age, sex, ethnicity and CMV serostatus were compiled alongside the repertoire data. General conclusions and limits of the study: According to the authors, the approach could potentially be generalized to other disease states and immunological phenotypes. The cohort was sequenced for TCR beta chains only, and without alpha or paired-chain data the features that could be detected were limited. Assigning TCR associations to individual alleles was difficult when HLA alleles, especially DR and DQ, strongly co-occurred. Compared with equally common non-associated chains, HLA-associated TCR beta chains in a later analysis were more clonally expanded and had lower generation probabilities. The classifier was reported to diagnose cytomegalovirus status with high specificity and sensitivity in both the original and validation cohorts. Several of the top co-occurrence clusters appeared to be linked to parvovirus B19, influenza, CMV and Epstein-Barr virus, according to a later analysis. The sequencing pipeline was judged likely to have produced a cluster of highly shared sequence variants as a technical artifact. The only immune exposure information available for the cohort was CMV serostatus. An earlier analysis of approximately 570 of the donors showed that most TCR beta V segments appeared in productive rearrangements either about 90% or about 30% of the time, which broadly matched IMGT annotations. Some IMGT-functional V segments, including TRBV6-2 and TRBV6-3, could not be distinguished by the 87-base-pair reads and were therefore excluded. The study listed over 150 TCR beta chains as associated with cytomegalovirus. In a later genetic analysis, fewer N-insertions in productive TCRs were reported among donors in an Asian-associated ancestry cluster than the roughly 640-donor mean. Because counts were too low, under 20 rarely observed V segments, including chromosome 9 orphons, were left out of the earlier analysis of roughly 600 of the donors. Roughly uniform sequencing depth across donors was assumed in presence/absence analyses, although this assumption may not hold. A further reported finding was that TCR beta sequences accurately predicted the HLA-A and HLA-B alleles for most subjects in the first cohort. A few of the identified cytomegalovirus-associated TCR beta chains were confirmed in vitro to be specific for cytomegalovirus antigens. Linkage disequilibrium might explain the correlated functional status among segregating V segments, but an unknown experimental factor could not be excluded. In a later analysis, the rate of TCR association differed among HLA loci, with DRB1 alleles having the most associated TCRs and HLA-C alleles having the fewest. According to a later analysis, most CMV-associated TCR beta chains appeared to be HLA-restricted, and the HLA associations seemed to be driven largely by CMV exposure. Most TCR sequences were seen in very few donors, while some public TCRs were found in many individuals. Because some donors lacked HLA typing at each locus, the association tests relied only on the typed subset. At a false discovery rate of 0.05, a later analysis linked about 17,000 TCR beta sequences to specific HLA alleles. An association between a missense DCLRE1C variant and V-gene and J-gene trimming of TCR beta chains was found in a later genetic analysis and replicated in an independent cohort.

The cohort consisted of hundreds of healthy bone marrow donors. At the time of sampling, all cohort members were nominally healthy, though unrecorded immune exposures were likely present. The donor was CMV seronegative and was included in the group of several hundred seronegative cohort members. A peripheral blood sample was provided by each donor, and peripheral blood mononuclear cells were used for TCR beta sequencing. Genomic DNA extraction from the blood cell samples was performed with the Qiagen DNeasy Blood Extraction Kit. The library was obtained by the immunoSEQ multiplex PCR assay. For the multiplex PCR, a mixture combining 60 forward primers for TCR Vbeta segments and 13 reverse primers for TCR Jbeta segments was used. The CDR3 region of rearranged TCR beta genes was amplified from genomic DNA with a multiplex PCR assay. Amplified TCR beta libraries were sequenced as 87-base-pair reads on the Illumina HiSeq System. From the authors' description of their analysis: A later analysis counted approximately 84 million unique TCR beta chains across the 650 to 700 repertoires, and around 12 million of these chains were shared by at least two donors. A nearest-neighbor algorithm error-corrected the raw reads and collapsed the reads into unique sequences, merging closely related sequences to remove PCR and sequencing errors. To assign V, D and J gene segments, CDR3 sequences were aligned to IMGT reference sequences. For a sequence to be retained, at least a six-nucleotide match to both a V gene segment and a J gene segment was required. Rearrangements were called productive when the CDR3 lacked stop codons and stayed in frame with V and J; all others were non-productive. Following IMGT convention, CDR3 was defined as the stretch from the second conserved V-encoded cysteine up to the conserved J-encoded phenylalanine. In an earlier analysis of around 600 of the donors, sequences lacking an unambiguous match to a single V gene segment were excluded. In an earlier analysis of more than 500 of the donors, a V segment was called functional when productive rearrangements were above 56.7%, and segregating when the standard deviation between donors exceeded 5%. A statistical classification framework was built to diagnose cytomegalovirus status from the catalog of TCR beta chain sequences. In a later analysis, V and J genes were assigned by comparing TCR nucleotide sequences against IMGT/GENE-DB human TR gene sequences. The TCRdist pipeline was used in a later analysis to assign CDR3 sequences and most-parsimonious VDJ recombination scenarios. In a later analysis, every TCR beta chain was defined by the combination of its CDR3 amino acid sequence and its V-gene family, and reads without a unique V-gene family were dropped. A later analysis removed 500 to 650 highly shared, low-generation-probability nucleotide sequences to deal with suspected cross-contamination and a sequencing artifact. A later analysis calculated a clonal expansion index for each public chain from normalized within-repertoire ranks of inferred template counts. In a later analysis, generation probabilities were computed using a VDJ recombination model fitted to out-of-frame rearrangements, and the results were checked against IGoR. A later analysis scored TCR-TCR, TCR-HLA and TCR-CMV co-occurrence with hypergeometric tests, applying a repertoire-size bias correction to TCR pairs. To estimate false discovery rates, a later analysis permuted the HLA or CMV assignments 20 times. In a later analysis, co-occurring TCRs were grouped using DBSCAN, and TCRdist sequence similarity was added for clustering within HLA-allele-positive subsets. Repertoires with fewer than 30,000 or more than 120,000 public chains were left out of co-occurrence clustering, as were a few repertoires with anomalous nucleotide sharing. Not all clones reach the TCRdb copy of this immuneACCESS table, which keeps in-frame sequences only. Checked studies attribute under half of the gap to unresolved V genes and leave the rest unexplained. V, J and clone size were drawn from that table, and D and trimming were deduced from the DNA. The sample yields about 180,000 clones; around three quarters were counted once. The ten largest clones take up approximately 0.7% of the sample.

A word on this clone: Its antigen is unknown. The sample holds no much larger clone one base away, and base qualities are not on file.

Trimming removed 5 bases from V and 7 bases from J; the gene matches leave 19 bases unexplained. The germline V gene (reference sequence) sets CDR1 to LNHDA and CDR2 to SQIVND. The CDR3 goes from the cysteine to the phenylalanine over 17 residues. Only the CDR3 part of the read is kept: 51 bases, read in frame from the first base. The sample was PBMCs. The TCR was taken from a woman in her forties in good health and CMV-seronegative. The chain joins TRBV19 to TRBJ2-7, with TRBD1 identical over 8 junction bases. The CDR3 protein sequence reads: CASSRRAGTGIQREQYF. The sequenced DNA: TGTGCCAGTAGTCGGAGAGCTGGGACAGGCATTCAAAGAGAGCAGTACTTC.